This is a list of T cell receptor beta chains from one sample in a study of OX40 agonist ivuxolimab in advanced cancers. TCRdb's copy holds only in-frame clones and misses some; the assay was immunoSEQ multiplex PCR. The sample lists about 62,000 clones, 79% occurring once. Sample: CD4+ or CD8+ T cells sorted from blood, taken in a trial of the OX40 agonist ivuxolimab. Every receptor here comes from an adult with an advanced solid tumor such as melanoma, head and neck, liver or kidney cancer. Each CDR3 is given with its conserved first and last residue. The D gene is left open where the match is weak. Rows may omit the clone size; those that give it use once, few, many or a size class.

CDR3 length,D gene,J gene,clone size,V gene,CDR3 DNA,CDR3 protein
17,.,TRBJ1-3,.,TRBV7-9,TGTGCCAGCAGCTTATCCGGGACCAAGGGATCTGGAAACACCATATATTTT,CASSLSGTKGSGNTIYF
13,.,TRBJ2-3,once,TRBV10-1,TGCGCCAGGCGGCACGCACAGCTCGCTACGCAGTATTTT,CARRHAQLATQYF
12,TRBD1,TRBJ1-2,.,TRBV9,TGTGCCAGCAGCGGGCAGGGGGGTGGCTACACCTTC,CASSGQGGGYTF
14,.,TRBJ1-1,once,TRBV7-9,TGTGCCAGCAGCTTAATGGCAGGGTTGGCTGAAGCTTTCTTT,CASSLMAGLAEAFF
14,.,TRBJ2-4,.,TRBV7-2,TGTGCCAGCAGCTTATCTGCAGCCAAAAACATTCAGTACTTC,CASSLSAAKNIQYF
15,.,TRBJ2-7,.,TRBV9,TGTGCCAGCAGCGTAGATCAGGGGAGTGCCTACGAGCAGTACTTC,CASSVDQGSAYEQYF
14,TRBD1,TRBJ2-2,few,TRBV6-1,TGTGCCAGCAGGGGGACAGGGGACACCGGGGAGCTGTTTTTT,CASRGTGDTGELFF
15,TRBD2,TRBJ2-7,.,TRBV9,TGTGCCAGCAGCCTCTCTAGCGGGGGCTCCTACGAGCAGTACTTC,CASSLSSGGSYEQYF
14,.,TRBJ1-4,few,TRBV19,TGTGCCAGTAGTATAGGGGGCGTTCGTGAAAAACTGTTTTTT,CASSIGGVREKLFF
16,.,TRBJ2-5,.,TRBV5-4,TGTGCCAGCAGCCCCGCGTTTGACATAAATCAAGAGACCCAGTACTTC,CASSPAFDINQETQYF
16,TRBD2,TRBJ2-3,.,TRBV11-2,TGTGCCAGCAGCTTAGTTGGTAGCGGGAGCACAGATACGCAGTATTTT,CASSLVGSGSTDTQYF
10,.,TRBJ2-1,.,TRBV19,TGTGCCAGTAGTAGCGATGAGCAGTTCTTC,CASSSDEQFF
15,.,TRBJ2-7,.,TRBV27,TGTGCCAGCAGTCCTCCGGGACACACCCCGGACGAGCAGTACTTC,CASSPPGHTPDEQYF
15,.,TRBJ1-5,.,TRBV7-2,TGTGCCAGCAGCTTACGCCCGGGGACTAATCAGCCCCAGCATTTT,CASSLRPGTNQPQHF
15,TRBD1,TRBJ2-7,.,TRBV11-2,TGTGCCAGCAGCTTAGCCGGGACAGGGAGCTACGAGCAGTACTTC,CASSLAGTGSYEQYF
11,.,TRBJ2-5,.,TRBV5-4,TGTGCCAGCAGCCCAGAAGAGACCCAGTACTTC,CASSPEETQYF
14,TRBD2,TRBJ2-5,.,TRBV5-8,TGTGCCACCTCTGGACTAGCGGGAGCAGAGACCCAGTACTTC,CATSGLAGAETQYF
17,.,TRBJ2-1,once,TRBV7-9,TGTGCCAGCAGCTTAGAGTTAGCGGAGGGCTCCTACAATGAGCAGTTCTTC,CASSLELAEGSYNEQFF
15,.,TRBJ1-2,.,TRBV27,TGTGCCAGCAGAATATTCCGAGGGGCCAACTATGGCTACACCTTC,CASRIFRGANYGYTF
17,TRBD1,TRBJ1-4,many,TRBV7-9,TGTGCCAGCAGCCCCCGGGACAGGGGTGCAACTAATGAAAAACTGTTTTTT,CASSPRDRGATNEKLFF
12,.,TRBJ2-7,.,TRBV5-4,TGTGCCAGCAGCTTGGGAGCAGGCGAGCAGTACTTC,CASSLGAGEQYF
15,TRBD1,TRBJ1-3,.,TRBV9,TGTGCCAGCAGCTGGGGACAGGGGGCTGGAAACACCATATATTTT,CASSWGQGAGNTIYF
16,.,TRBJ2-7,.,TRBV7-2,TGTGCCAGCAGCTTAGTCCGTTCGGGATGGGGGTACGAGCAGTACTTC,CASSLVRSGWGYEQYF
15,.,TRBJ1-1,.,TRBV7-2,TGTGCCAGCAGCTTATTGGCAGGACAGAACACTGAAGCTTTCTTT,CASSLLAGQNTEAFF
14,TRBD1,TRBJ1-5,few,TRBV7-9,TGTGCCAGCAGCCCCACAGGGGACAATCAGCCCCAGCATTTT,CASSPTGDNQPQHF
14,TRBD1,TRBJ1-2,.,TRBV5-6,TGTGCCAGCAGCGGGACAGTCGTCACCTATGGCTACACCTTC,CASSGTVVTYGYTF
14,.,TRBJ1-1,.,TRBV11-3,TGTGCCAGCAGCTTAGGAGGGCCGAACACTGAAGCTTTCTTT,CASSLGGPNTEAFF
15,.,TRBJ1-3,.,TRBV6-5,TGTGCCAGCATCCAACCAGGCAGCTCTGGAAACACCATATATTTT,CASIQPGSSGNTIYF
15,TRBD2,TRBJ2-2,.,TRBV7-2,TGTGCCAGCAGCTTAGTCCTAGCGGGAGCCGGGGAGCTGTTTTTT,CASSLVLAGAGELFF
14,.,TRBJ2-4,.,TRBV15,TGTGCCACCAGCAACCGCGGTGCCAAAAACATTCAGTACTTC,CATSNRGAKNIQYF
15,TRBD1,TRBJ1-1,once,TRBV14,TGTGCCAGCAGCCAAGAAGGGGGCGACGGCACTGAAGCTTTCTTT,CASSQEGGDGTEAFF
12,.,TRBJ2-2,.,TRBV9,TGTGCCAGCAGACCATCGGTGGGCCCGCTGTTTTTT,CASRPSVGPLFF
13,.,TRBJ1-1,few,TRBV9,TGTGCCAGCAGTCAGGGAGTGAACACTGAAGCTTTCTTT,CASSQGVNTEAFF